Listed below are T cell receptor beta chains from one sample, sequenced in a study of blood T cells in healthy people across ages. Using its own MiXCR run on the 5' RACE reads, TCRdb lists one record per CDR3 protein. The table lists around 790,000 distinct CDR3 sequences, under 45% of them singletons. The specimen sequenced was blood. The source of these receptors is a man in his 60s in good health. CDR3s include the opening cysteine and the closing phenylalanine or tryptophan. The order of the fields is D gene, J gene, clone size, V gene, CDR3 protein, CDR3 DNA. D genes are given only for firm matches. The listing skips clone size in some rows; elsewhere it reads once, few, many or a size class.

- TRBJ1-2 - TRBV29-1 CSVEDRVNGYTF TGCAGCGTTGAAGATCGAGTAAATGGCTACACCTTC
- TRBJ2-1 few TRBV2 CASLRPSSYNEQFF TGTGCCAGCCTTCGCCCTAGCTCCTACAATGAGCAGTTCTTC
- TRBJ2-1 - TRBV3-1 CASSDQRKSSYNEQFF TGTGCCAGCAGCGATCAGCGGAAAAGCTCCTACAATGAGCAGTTCTTC
TRBD2 TRBJ2-1 - TRBV7-9 CASSLAWTSGDSYNEQFF TGTGCCAGCAGCTTAGCTTGGACTAGCGGGGACTCCTACAATGAGCAGTTCTTC
- TRBJ2-7 - TRBV12-3/TRBV12-4 CASSLRTTGEQYF TGTGCCAGCAGTTTGAGGACCACGGGCGAGCAGTACTTC
- TRBJ2-7 few TRBV7-9 CASGIIDRPTYEQYF TGTGCCAGCGGTATTATCGACAGGCCTACCTACGAGCAGTACTTC
- TRBJ2-4 - TRBV6-1 CASSDVWSGGNIQYF TGTGCCAGCAGTGACGTATGGTCTGGGGGAAACATTCAGTACTTC
- TRBJ2-7 - TRBV5-1 CASSHTPQGAEQYF TGCGCCAGCAGCCATACGCCACAGGGAGCCGAGCAGTACTTC
TRBD2 TRBJ2-5 - TRBV2 CASSEGAGGYQETQYF TGTGCCAGCAGTGAAGGGGCGGGGGGGTACCAAGAGACCCAGTACTTC
- TRBJ2-7 - TRBV11-1 CASSLEQGSCEQYF TGCGCCAGCAGCTTAGAACAGGGCAGCTGCGAGCAGTACTTC
- TRBJ2-5 - TRBV20-1 CSATGGKGETQYF TGCAGTGCTACAGGGGGGAAGGGAGAGACCCAGTACTTC
- TRBJ1-2 - TRBV30 CAWGSQTFPYYGYTF TGTGCTTGGGGAAGCCAGACGTTTCCCTACTATGGCTACACCTTC
- TRBJ2-2 - TRBV4-1 CASSQEGTYTGGLFF TGCGCCAGCAGCCAAGAGGGGACCTACACCGGGGGGCTGTTTTTT
- TRBJ1-2 - TRBV30 CAWTPTVAYGYTF TGTGCCTGGACCCCAACCGTGGCATATGGCTACACCTTC
- TRBJ2-3 - TRBV3-1 CARSGLYTDTQYF TGTGCCCGCAGCGGGCTCTACACAGATACGCAGTATTTT
- TRBJ1-1 - TRBV7-2 CASSTGGGILYTEAFF TGTGCCAGCAGCACCGGGGGGGGAATTTTATACACTGAAGCTTTCTTT
- TRBJ2-7 - TRBV20-1 CSARPSPPPYEQYF TGCAGTGCTAGACCCAGTCCACCCCCCTACGAGCAGTACTTC
TRBD2 TRBJ2-3 many TRBV4-3 CASSQGAGGGTQYF TGCGCCAGCAGCCAAGGAGCGGGGGGTGGAACGCAGTATTTT
- TRBJ2-5 - TRBV28 CASSPARMETQYF TGTGCCAGCAGTCCTGCCAGGATGGAGACCCAGTACTTC
TRBD1 TRBJ1-6 - TRBV9 CASSPRGQVPSSYNSPLHF TGTGCCAGCAGCCCAAGAGGACAGGTCCCGAGCTCCTATAATTCACCCCTCCACTTT
- TRBJ1-4 - TRBV3-1 CASSTGQMHNEKLFF TGTGCCAGCAGCACCGGACAGATGCATAATGAAAAACTGTTTTTT
- TRBJ2-5 - TRBV20-1 CSAMWETEEETQYF TGCAGTGCGATGTGGGAAACGGAGGAAGAGACCCAGTACTTC
- TRBJ1-1 few TRBV12-3/TRBV12-4 CASTGLAYEAFF TGTGCCAGCACAGGGTTAGCCTATGAAGCTTTCTTT
TRBD1 TRBJ2-5 few TRBV20-1 CSARAGGGKTQYF TGCAGTGCTAGAGCAGGGGGCGGGAAGACCCAGTACTTC
- TRBJ2-1 - TRBV5-1 CASSLDSSSYEQFF TGCGCCAGCAGTTTGGACAGTTCGAGCTATGAGCAGTTCTTC
TRBD1 TRBJ1-5 - TRBV20-1 CSAETGGYYQPQHF TGCAGTGCCGAGACAGGGGGCTACTATCAGCCCCAGCATTTT
- TRBJ1-5 few TRBV20-1 CSVPARDVGQPQHF TGCAGTGTTCCAGCGAGGGACGTTGGACAGCCCCAGCATTTT
- TRBJ2-3 - TRBV28 CASSNARPGTDTQYF TGTGCCAGCTCGAACGCTCGCCCTGGCACAGATACGCAGTATTTT
- TRBJ2-1 - TRBV5-4 CASSLVRDEQFF TGTGCCAGCAGCTTGGTGAGGGATGAGCAGTTCTTC
- TRBJ2-1 - TRBV4-3 CASSVRYSLNEQFF TGCGCCAGCAGCGTACGCTACTCCCTCAATGAGCAGTTCTTC
TRBD1 TRBJ2-2 - TRBV7-2 CASSRDSSNTGELFF TGTGCCAGCAGCCGGGACAGTTCGAACACCGGGGAGCTGTTTTTT
- TRBJ2-7 - TRBV7-6 CASSLAPGESYEQYF TGTGCCAGCAGCTTAGCCCCAGGCGAATCATACGAGCAGTACTTC
TRBD2 TRBJ2-5 few TRBV12-3/TRBV12-4 CASSRTSGGAIETQYF TGTGCCAGCAGTCGGACTAGCGGGGGGGCCATTGAGACCCAGTACTTC
- TRBJ2-1 few TRBV11-1 CASSDRPSSYNEQFF TGTGCCAGCAGCGATAGACCCAGCTCCTACAATGAGCAGTTCTTC
- TRBJ1-5 - TRBV24-1 CATSQGFGNQPQHF TGTGCCACCAGCCAGGGATTTGGCAATCAGCCCCAGCATTTT
- TRBJ2-5 - TRBV6-5 CASSSSGQTKTQYF -
- TRBJ1-5 few TRBV20-1 CSARFGLSNQPQHF TGCAGTGCTAGATTTGGGTTAAGCAATCAGCCCCAGCATTTT
- TRBJ1-1 - TRBV7-2 CASSSRIQDGFRAFF TGTGCCAGCAGCTCCAGAATACAGGATGGATTTCGAGCTTTCTTT
- TRBJ2-7 few TRBV20-1 CSARDWGRAYEQYF TGCAGTGCTAGAGATTGGGGCAGGGCGTACGAGCAGTACTTC
- TRBJ2-5 many TRBV28 CASSPQLSETQYF TGTGCCAGCAGTCCTCAGCTCTCCGAGACCCAGTACTTC
- TRBJ2-3 - TRBV2 CASSVTGIGTDTQYF TGTGCCAGCAGTGTTACGGGGATCGGAACAGATACGCAGTATTTT
- TRBJ2-4 - TRBV6-5 CASSYGPPDTRGNIQYF TGTGCCAGCAGTTACGGCCCCCCCGATACTAGGGGAAACATTCAGTACTTC
- TRBJ2-1 - TRBV4-1 CASSQRIRSGEGNEQFF TGCGCCAGCAGCCAACGTATAAGGAGTGGGGAAGGGAATGAGCAGTTCTTC
- TRBJ2-7 few TRBV3-1 CASSQMTGGNYEQYF TGTGCCAGCAGCCAAATGACTGGGGGAAACTACGAGCAGTACTTC
- TRBJ1-6 once TRBV18 CASSLAGTLNSPLHF TGTGCCAGCTCACTGGCCGGGACTCTTAATTCACCCCTCCACTTT
TRBD1 TRBJ1-2 - TRBV7-9 CASSFDGQASNYGYTF TGTGCCAGCAGCTTCGACGGACAGGCCTCTAACTATGGCTACACCTTC
- TRBJ2-3 few TRBV7-2 CASSLFPKVRGRGTDTQYF TGTGCCAGCAGCTTATTCCCTAAGGTGCGGGGCCGGGGCACAGATACGCAGTATTTT
- TRBJ2-1 - TRBV24-1 CATSDLFQGQETQFF TGTGCCACCAGTGATTTGTTCCAGGGCCAAGAGACCCAGTTCTTC
- TRBJ2-1 - TRBV2 CASRAKGYNEQFF TGTGCCAGCAGGGCCAAAGGGTACAATGAGCAGTTCTTC
TRBD2 TRBJ2-3 - TRBV20-1 CSARMGTSVFTDTQYF TGCAGTGCTAGGATGGGGACTAGCGTATTCACAGATACGCAGTATTTT
- TRBJ2-3 - TRBV20-1 CSARDFTGRTDTQYF TGCAGTGCTAGAGATTTTACAGGTCGCACAGATACGCAGTATTTT
- TRBJ2-1 few TRBV6-5 CASSYSGGGISYNEQFF TGTGCCAGCAGTTACTCGGGAGGGGGCATCTCCTACAATGAGCAGTTCTTC
- TRBJ1-2 - TRBV5-6 CAISDFDIGRPGYGYTF TGTGCCATCAGTGACTTTGACATTGGGCGTCCGGGATATGGCTACACCTTC